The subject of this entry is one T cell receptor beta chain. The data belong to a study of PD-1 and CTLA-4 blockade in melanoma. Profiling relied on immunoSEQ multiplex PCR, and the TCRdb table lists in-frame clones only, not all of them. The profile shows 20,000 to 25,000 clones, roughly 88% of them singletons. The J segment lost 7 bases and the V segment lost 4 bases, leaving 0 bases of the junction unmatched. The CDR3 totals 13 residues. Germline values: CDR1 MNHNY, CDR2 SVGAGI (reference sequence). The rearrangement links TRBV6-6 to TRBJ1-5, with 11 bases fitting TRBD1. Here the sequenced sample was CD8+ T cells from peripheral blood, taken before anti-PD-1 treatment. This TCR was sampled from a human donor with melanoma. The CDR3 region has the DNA TGTGCCAGCAGTTGGACAGGGGGCCAGCCCCAGCATTTT. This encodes CASSWTGGQPQHF.